Listed here are 25 T cell receptor beta chains from one sample, sequenced in a study of Ad26.COV2.S vaccination and SARS-CoV-2 variants. As for treatment: roughly 18 received Ad26.COV2.S at low or high dose, single or two shots; five or six received placebo; per-sample allocation not given. Sampling took place 63 days after the first vaccine or placebo injection. Sequencing used immunoSEQ multiplex PCR; TCRdb keeps in-frame clones, though not all of them. The sample includes a few hundred thousand clones, 75% to 95% of them seen just once. Source: peripheral blood, taken in a trial of Ad26.COV2.S vaccine versus placebo. These receptors all stem from a person between 18 and 60 years old who received the Ad26.COV2.S COVID-19 vaccine or a placebo.

This clone was found once. The V call is TRBV7-9, the J call TRBJ1-3; no definite D call. The CDR3 has 17 amino acids. V lost 4 bases and J lost 0, with 16 bases in between. The germline V gene encodes CDR1 SEHNR and CDR2 FQNEAQ (reference sequence). DNA for the CDR3: TGTGCCAGCAGCTCATACAATCCTGGGCACTCTGGAAACACCATATATTTT. Protein sequence: CASSSYNPGHSGNTIYF.

The chain joins TRBV5-4 to TRBJ1-3, with TRBD1 matching 9 bases. This CDR3 comprises 14 residues. With V trimmed by 4 bases and J by 6 bases, 5 bases remained unmatched. Germline V gene data show CDR1 as SGHNT and CDR2 as YYREEE (reference sequence). CDR3 loop: CASSLQGAKNTIYF. The DNA of the CDR3 is TGTGCCAGCAGCCTACAGGGGGCTAAAAACACCATATATTTT. The complete variable domain, with remaining parts taken from reference TRBV5-4 and TRBJ1-3, reads ETGVTQSPTHLIKTRGQQVTLRCSSQSGHNTVSWYQQALGQGPQFIFQYYREEENGRGNFPPRFSGLQFPNYSSELNVNALELDDSALYLCASSLQGAKNTIYFGEGSWLTVV.

The J gene is TRBJ2-1, the V gene TRBV20-1; D not certain. The CDR3 spans 12 residues. Germline assignment: CDR1 DFQATT and CDR2 SNEGSKA (reference sequence). V dropped 3 bases and J dropped 8 bases, with 11 bases sitting between them. In nucleotides, the CDR3 is TGCAGTGCTAGTCCCTTATCCTATGAGCAGTTCTTC. Protein sequence: CSASPLSYEQFF.

The V call is TRBV19, the J call TRBJ2-3; 11 bases match TRBD1. The CDR3 extends over 14 amino acids. V gave up 8 bases and J gave up 3 bases; unmatched junction bases: 4. Germline CDR1 is LNHDA and CDR2 is SQIVND (reference sequence). The CDR3 loop is CASGDRGSTDTQYF. The CDR3 DNA sequence: TGTGCCAGTGGGGACAGGGGGAGTACAGATACGCAGTATTTT.

The V and J genes are TRBV5-6 and TRBJ2-2, with 8 bases that match TRBD1. The CDR3 extends over 16 amino acids. With 1 base clipped from V and 5 bases from J, the junction kept 7 bases outside the gene matches. Germline loops: CDR1 SGHDT, CDR2 YYEEEE. The CDR3, as DNA: TGTGCCAGCAGCTTGAGGCAGGGGGCAAGGACCGGGGAGCTGTTTTTT. Its protein is CASSLRQGARTGELFF.

The rearrangement links TRBV18 to TRBJ2-7; D unresolved. The CDR3 consists of 14 residues. CDR1 and CDR2 (germline): KGHSH, LQKENI. Trimming took off 3 bases at V and 5 bases at J, with 14 bases between the two ends. CDR3 coding DNA: TGTGCCAGCTCACCGACCCGGCCAGTCCACGAGCAGTACTTC. Its protein is CASSPTRPVHEQYF.

The chain has TRBV10-3 and TRBJ2-2; 8 nucleotides agree with TRBD2. The CDR3 sequence is 16 residues long. V was pared by 3 bases and J by 1 base, with 4 bases of the junction left unmatched. Germline values: CDR1 ENHRY, CDR2 SYGVKD. As DNA, the CDR3 is TGTGCCATCAGTGATGCGGGGGGCAGGAACACCGGGGAGCTGTTTTTT. Amino acid sequence: CAISDAGGRNTGELFF.

The CDR3 loop is CASSLWSGEDQPQHF. The CDR3 DNA is TGTGCCAGCAGTTTATGGTCTGGGGAAGATCAGCCCCAGCATTTT. The chain employs TRBV27 and TRBJ1-5; D unresolved. V lost 1 base to trimming and J lost 5 bases, with 12 bases between them. The CDR3 loop spans 15 amino acids. Germline loops: CDR1 MNHEY, CDR2 SMNVEV (reference sequence).

V gene TRBV28 combines with J gene TRBJ2-1; TRBD2 aligns across 10 bases. The CDR3 runs to 14 residues. Germline V gives CDR1 MDHEN, CDR2 SYDVKM. V shed 3 bases, J shed 9 bases, and the junction held 5 bases outside the gene matches. The CDR3 sequence: CASSLLAGVSEQFF. The CDR3 DNA reads as TGTGCCAGCAGTTTGCTAGCGGGAGTTAGTGAGCAGTTCTTC. The entire variable domain, with the rest obtained from reference TRBV28 and TRBJ2-1, is as follows: DVKVTQSSRYLVKRTGEKVFLECVQDMDHENMFWYRQDPGLGLRLIYFSYDVKMKEKGDIPEGYSVSREKKERFSLILESASTNQTSMYLCASSLLAGVSEQFFGPGTRLTVL.

V gene TRBV28 combines with J gene TRBJ1-5, with D maybe TRBD1 (5 bases). Germline CDR1 reads MDHEN; CDR2 reads SYDVKM. Trimming cost V 10 bases and J 1 base, with 14 bases left between them. The CDR3 contains 14 residues. As DNA, the CDR3 is TGTGCCACCAGGGAAGATTTGAGCAATCAGCCCCAGCATTTT. It encodes CATREDLSNQPQHF.

The chain uses TRBV20-1 and TRBJ2-7, with 8 bases that match TRBD1. The junction had 1 base not matched to a gene; V was cut back by 3 bases and J by 0 bases. Germline values: CDR1 DFQATT, CDR2 SNEGSKA (reference sequence). CDR3 length: 13 amino acids. CDR3 coding DNA: TGCAGTGCTAGTCAGGGGGCCTCCTACGAGCAGTACTTC. This sequence encodes CSASQGASYEQYF.

This rearrangement joins TRBV30 to TRBJ2-5; weak D call: TRBD1 (6 bases). Per germline, CDR1 GTSNPN and CDR2 SVGIG (reference sequence). The CDR3 runs 18 residues. V lost 1 base to trimming and J lost 2 bases, with 23 bases between them. Here the CDR3 reads CAWSDSLDRTKTQETQYF. The CDR3 DNA follows: TGTGCCTGGAGTGACTCTCTGGACAGAACCAAAACACAAGAGACCCAGTACTTC.

J is TRBJ2-7 and V is TRBV3-1 (or the pseudogene TRBV3-2); D may be TRBD2 (6 bases). The CDR3 sequence is 16 residues long. The germline gives CDR1 LGHDT, CDR2 YNNKEL (reference sequence). Trimming left V 4 bases short and J 1 base short, with 17 bases between. The CDR3 is CASSLTPREASYEQYF. The CDR3 coding sequence is TGTGCCAGCAGCCTCACCCCCAGGGAGGCTTCCTACGAGCAGTACTTC.

This clone showed up just a few times. The V call is TRBV10-1, the J call TRBJ2-7, with no clear D. CDR3 length: 16 residues. Trimming removed 2 bases at V and 1 base at J, with 15 bases between. CDR1 and CDR2 (germline): WNHNN, SYGVQD (reference sequence). In nucleotides, the CDR3 is TGCGCCAGCAGTGAGGGGCAGTGCGGATTATCCTACGAGCAGTACTTC. This sequence encodes CASSEGQCGLSYEQYF.

The V call is TRBV10-3, the J call TRBJ1-3; D uncertain. The germline V gene has CDR1 ENHRY and CDR2 SYGVKD. V lost 10 bases, J lost 0 bases, and 13 bases lay in between. This CDR3 contains 14 residues. The DNA of the CDR3 is TGTGCCACAAGAGGACTGGTCTCTGGAAACACCATATATTTT. This encodes CATRGLVSGNTIYF.

In its sample, this clone was seen a few times. The chain joins TRBV27 to TRBJ1-5; 7 bases are a match to TRBD1. The germline CDR1 and CDR2 sequences are MNHEY and SMNVEV (reference sequence). V lost 4 bases and J lost 0; bases outside the gene matches: 6. The CDR3 loop spans 16 amino acids. CDR3: CASSSATGFSNQPQHF. The CDR3 region has the DNA TGTGCCAGCAGTTCCGCGACAGGGTTTAGCAATCAGCCCCAGCATTTT.

The V call is TRBV3-1 (or the pseudogene TRBV3-2), the J call TRBJ2-5; D uncertain. CDR1 is LGHDT, CDR2 YNNKEL, per germline (reference sequence). This CDR3 comprises 14 residues. V was trimmed by 3 bases and J by 1 base, leaving 9 bases between them. The CDR3 protein is CASSHRHSQETQYF. The DNA of the CDR3 is TGTGCCAGCAGCCACCGTCACAGCCAAGAGACCCAGTACTTC.

The chain carries TRBV18 and TRBJ1-6; no reliable D call. Germline values: CDR1 KGHSH, CDR2 LQKENI. This CDR3 is 14 amino acids long. Trimming took 3 bases from V and 14 from J, leaving 17 bases between them. CDR3 sequence reads: CASSPSLDIQSLHF. CDR3 bases: TGTGCCAGCTCACCTTCCTTAGACATACAGTCCCTCCACTTT. The full variable domain, rest sourced from reference TRBV18 and TRBJ1-6, is NAGVMQNPRHLVRRRGQEARLRCSPMKGHSHVYWYRQLPEEGLKFMVYLQKENIIDESGMPKERFSAEFPKEGPSILRIQQVVRGDSAAYFCASSPSLDIQSLHFGNGTRLTVT.

V usage is TRBV5-1 and J usage is TRBJ2-2; 7 bases align to TRBD2. V was pared by 0 bases and J by 7 bases, with 6 bases of the junction left unmatched. The CDR3 contains 15 residues. CDR1 is SGHRS and CDR2 is YFSETQ in the germline V gene. The CDR3 DNA sequence: TGCGCCAGCAGCTTGGGGGACGGACTAGACGGGGAGCTGTTTTTT. Translation gives CASSLGDGLDGELFF.

The chain has TRBV6-2 or TRBV6-3 and TRBJ2-7; 8 nucleotides align to TRBD1. This CDR3 is built from 17 residues. Germline CDR1 and CDR2: MNHEY and SVGEGT. J was trimmed by 2 bases and V by 3 bases; bases with no gene match: 12. This CDR3 reads CASSYMGGGTGAYEQYF. The CDR3 DNA reads as TGTGCCAGCAGTTATATGGGAGGCGGGACAGGAGCCTACGAGCAGTACTTC.

The V and J genes are TRBV6-2 or TRBV6-3 and TRBJ2-1, with 10 positions matching TRBD1. The CDR3 totals 14 residues. CDR1 is MNHEY and CDR2 is SVGEGT in the germline V gene. V shed 4 bases and J 7 bases; nucleotides not matched to a gene: 4. DNA for the CDR3: TGTGCCAGCAGTTCCCGGGACAGGGGAAATGAGCAGTTCTTC. This codes for CASSSRDRGNEQFF.

The gene calls are TRBV19 and TRBJ1-2; TRBD1 matches at 9 bases. Germline trimming cut 5 bases from V and 3 bases from J; bases unmatched to any gene: 13. The CDR3 spans 17 residues. Germline V gene sequence: CDR1 LNHDA, CDR2 SQIVND (reference sequence). Written as DNA, the CDR3 is TGTGCCAGTAGTCCCGTGGGACAGGGTGTATTTCACTATGGCTACACCTTC. Translated: CASSPVGQGVFHYGYTF.

The chain recombines TRBV6-6 with TRBJ1-2, with 10 bases lining up with TRBD1. The CDR3 consists of 16 residues. The J segment lost 6 bases and the V segment lost 6 bases, leaving 13 bases of the junction unmatched. The germline CDR1 and CDR2 sequences are MNHNY and SVGAGI (reference sequence). The CDR3 here is CASSPDRGQKANGYTF. The CDR3 nucleotides are TGTGCCAGCAGCCCAGACAGGGGGCAAAAGGCGAATGGCTACACCTTC.

The chain uses TRBV27 and TRBJ2-1; D uncertain. V gave up 5 bases and J gave up 7 bases, with 18 bases separating them. This CDR3 spans 15 amino acids. Germline-derived CDR1 and CDR2 are MNHEY and SMNVEV (reference sequence). The CDR3 DNA reads TGTGCCAGCAGTGAGAAAGATGTGCTAGGGAATGAGCAGTTCTTC. As protein: CASSEKDVLGNEQFF.

The chain carries TRBV18 and TRBJ1-1, with D perhaps TRBD1 (6 bases). CDR3 length: 14 residues. Trimming removed 1 base at V and 3 bases at J, with 9 bases between. Germline values: CDR1 KGHSH, CDR2 LQKENI. The DNA of the CDR3 is TGTGCCAGCTCACCACAGGGGGACCACACTGAAGCTTTCTTT. Translating it yields CASSPQGDHTEAFF.